A selection of T cell receptor beta chains follows, all from one sample in a study of T cell changes during pregnancy in multiple sclerosis. Profiling relied on immunoSEQ multiplex PCR, and the TCRdb table lists in-frame clones only, not all of them. The sample contains 13,000 to 15,000 clones, over 90% of which appear only once. Source: peripheral blood, taken in the second trimester of pregnancy. The source is a female donor in good health, enrolled as a control in a pregnancy study. The conserved cysteine and the conserved F or W are not part of the CDR3 here.

>TRBJ2-7|TRBV6-1
ASDLGQGQQY
>TRBJ1-1|TRBV9
ASSVGSGQHTEAF
>TRBJ2-7|TRBV27
ASSPQGQGTREQY
>TRBJ2-7|TRBV11-3
ASSLREREDREQY
>TRBJ2-2|TRBV23-1
ASSQSGSGREDGELF
>TRBJ2-7|TRBV7-2
ASSSFYGKDEQY
>TRBJ1-1|TRBV4-2
ASSQGDRGMNTEAF
>TRBJ2-5|TRBV7-2
ASSLKLAGFQETQY
>TRBJ2-7|TRBV9
ASSGGLAGYEQY
>TRBJ2-7|TRBV7-9
ASSPRGQPYEQY
>TRBJ2-2|TRBV9
ASSVVSGELF
>TRBJ1-2|TRBV6-1
ASRGTGDGYT
>TRBJ2-7|TRBV21-1
ASSNRSYEQY
>TRBJ2-7|TRBV19
ASSISSVSYEQY
>TRBJ1-2|TRBV19
ASSGPGQPYGYT
>TRBJ1-1|TRBV11-2
ASSSGGNTEAF
>TRBJ2-7|TRBV4-3
ASSQSMTGETYEQY
>TRBJ2-2|TRBV6-6
ASSPGETGELF
>TRBJ2-7|TRBV11-2
ASSLGQGAIEQY
>TRBJ2-1|TRBV27
ASSFNADLSYNEQF
>TRBJ1-5|TRBV7-2
ASSQGPQPQH
>TRBJ2-1|TRBV28
ASSLVARPGI
>TRBJ2-5|TRBV21-1
ASSSRLAGGHTRETQY
>TRBJ2-3|TRBV7-6
ASSLVITDTQY
>TRBJ1-6|TRBV6-4
ASASYLSSYNSPLH
>TRBJ1-4|TRBV29-1
SVEVPRGEKLF
>TRBJ1-1|TRBV4-2
ASSQVRDTEAF
>TRBJ2-5|TRBV5-1
ASRATAGAETQY
>TRBJ2-7|TRBV5-4
ASSLPGTGNYEQY
>TRBJ2-1|TRBV7-3
ASSLIAGGSYNEQF
>TRBJ1-1|TRBV4-3
ASSQGHANTEAF
>TRBJ1-1|TRBV5-1
ASSPYTGATEAF
>TRBJ2-1|TRBV5-8
ATYWTSGNEQF
>TRBJ2-7|TRBV27
AGSSSGTGIAEQY
>TRBJ1-1|TRBV7-2
ASSLDRAGNTEAF
>TRBJ2-1|TRBV29-1
SVVSVLVFGSGNEQF
>TRBJ2-7|TRBV4-2
ASSQEWSTTYEQY
>TRBJ1-5|TRBV18
ASSRGTGYSDLGQPQH
>TRBJ2-3|TRBV6-4
ASSPSGRVTDTQY
>TRBJ1-1|TRBV27
ASSLGGTEFEAF
>TRBJ2-5|TRBV9
ASSRGGAQETQY
>TRBJ2-2|TRBV5-4
ASSHGTGGGGELF
>TRBJ1-1|TRBV18
ASSPNRGENTEAF
>TRBJ2-1|TRBV6-4
ASSYSGDSYNEQF